The 28 T cell receptor beta chains presented below share a single source sample, sequenced in a study of T cell changes during pregnancy in multiple sclerosis. The assay was immunoSEQ multiplex PCR, and TCRdb's table has in-frame clones only and misses some. The repertoire has about 13,000 clones, roughly 90% of them found once; the top ten carry around an eighth. Sequencing was performed on CD8+ T cells from peripheral blood mononuclear cells, taken after pregnancy. The receptors stem from a female donor in good health, enrolled as a control in a pregnancy study.

DNA of the CDR3: TGTGCCAGCAGCTTGGCTAGCGGGGCAGAGACCCAGTACTTC. This codes for CASSLASGAETQYF. The chain uses TRBV5-5 and TRBJ2-5, with 9 positions matching TRBD2. The CDR3 covers 14 residues. In germline, CDR1 is SGHKS, CDR2 YYEKEE (reference sequence). J gave up 4 bases and V 0 bases, and 1 base lay outside the gene matches.

J is TRBJ1-5 and V is TRBV5-8; D may be TRBD1 (6 bases). This CDR3 has 16 amino acids. The germline CDR1 and CDR2 sequences are SGHTS and YDEGEE. V was cut by 5 bases and J by 0 bases, with 15 bases left in between. CDR3 amino acids: CASSTGPGYSNQPQHF. The CDR3 nucleotides read TGTGCCAGCAGTACAGGGCCGGGATATAGCAATCAGCCCCAGCATTTT.

V gene TRBV4-1 combines with J gene TRBJ2-5; D perhaps matches TRBD2 (6 bases). The CDR3 runs 15 residues. The germline CDR1 and CDR2 sequences are MGHRA and YSYEKL. The V end was cut by 1 base, the J end by 2 bases, with 11 bases between. The CDR3 DNA reads TGCGCCAGCAGCCAAGGGGACGGGAGACAAGAGACCCAGTACTTC. This translates into CASSQGDGRQETQYF.

This rearrangement joins TRBV2 to TRBJ1-4; the match to TRBD1 covers 12 bases. From germline, CDR1 is SNHLY and CDR2 FYNNEI. V was clipped by 2 bases and J by 6 bases; unmatched bases: 13. This CDR3 has 19 amino acids. Written as DNA, the CDR3 is TGTGCCAGCAGTGAACAATTCGAGGGACAGGGGGCAATGGATGAAAAACTGTTTTTT. Residues: CASSEQFEGQGAMDEKLFF.

The chain couples TRBV5-6 to TRBJ1-1, with TRBD1 identical over 7 bases. V was pared by 4 bases and J by 0 bases, with 9 bases of the junction left unmatched. Germline lookup yields CDR1 SGHDT and CDR2 YYEEEE. The CDR3 totals 16 residues. The CDR3 region has the DNA TGTGCCAGCAGCGAATCACCGGGACAGATGAACACTGAAGCTTTCTTT. Protein product: CASSESPGQMNTEAFF.

J is TRBJ2-7 and V is TRBV28; D is undetermined. V lost 5 bases and J 3 bases, leaving 14 bases between the germline ends. Germline CDR1 MDHEN, CDR2 SYDVKM. The CDR3 sequence is 14 residues long. CDR3 sequence (DNA): TGTGCCAGCAGTCTCCCTGGTGGAGACTACGAGCAGTACTTC. It translates to CASSLPGGDYEQYF.

V is TRBV11-2 and J is TRBJ2-3, with 9 positions matching TRBD1. There are 14 residues in the CDR3. Germline trimming cut 10 bases from V and 4 bases from J; bases unmatched to any gene: 9. Germline lookup yields CDR1 SGHAT and CDR2 FQNNGV. The CDR3 DNA reads as TGTGCCACCGAGACAGGGGGTAGGGCAGATACGCAGTATTTT. It codes for CATETGGRADTQYF.

This chain links TRBV28 with TRBJ1-1, with TRBD1 as a possible D gene (5 bases). CDR3 length: 12 amino acids. CDR1 and CDR2 from the germline V gene are MDHEN and SYDVKM. V dropped 10 bases and J dropped 4 bases, with 13 bases sitting between them. The CDR3 region is CATLEGSTEAFF. CDR3 coding DNA: TGTGCCACCTTGGAGGGGAGCACTGAAGCTTTCTTT.

V gene TRBV4-3 combines with J gene TRBJ2-3, with D perhaps matching TRBD2 (5 bases). Germline CDR1 is LGHNA and CDR2 is YSLEER. The length of the CDR3 is 15 residues. V lost 3 bases and J 6 bases, leaving 16 bases between the germline ends. For the CDR3, the DNA is TGCGCCAGCAGCCAGGGGAGTAGTGGGGAGGATACGCAGTATTTT. Its translation: CASSQGSSGEDTQYF.

The chain uses TRBV9 and TRBJ1-2; 7 bases map to TRBD1. This CDR3 spans 13 amino acids. The J segment lost 4 bases and the V segment lost 3 bases, leaving 3 bases of the junction unmatched. Germline-derived CDR1 and CDR2 are SGDLS and YYNGEE. For the CDR3, the DNA is TGTGCCAGCAGCGAGGGACAGATCTATGGCTACACCTTC. This sequence encodes CASSEGQIYGYTF. The variable domain in full, completed from reference TRBV9 and TRBJ1-2, reads DSGVTQTPKHLITATGQRVTLRCSPRSGDLSVYWYQQSLDQGLQFLIQYYNGEERAKGNILERFSAQQFPDLHSELNLSSLELGDSALYFCASSEGQIYGYTFGSGTRLTVV.

The rearrangement links TRBV14 to TRBJ1-4, with D possibly TRBD1 on 5 matching bases. This CDR3 is 13 amino acids long. The V gene lost 4 bases and the J gene lost 12 bases, with 15 bases spanning the gap. Germline V CDR1 and CDR2: SGHDN, FVKESK. CDR3 protein: CASSRDYPFELFF. The CDR3 DNA reads TGTGCCAGCAGCCGGGACTACCCTTTTGAACTGTTTTTT.

The chain combines TRBV6-5 with TRBJ2-5; tentatively, D is TRBD1 (5 bases). This CDR3 region has 14 residues. Trimming took 0 bases from V and 3 from J, leaving 8 bases between them. Germline CDR1 MNHEY, CDR2 SVGAGI. The CDR3 is CASSYSSREETQYF. DNA for the CDR3: TGTGCCAGCAGTTACTCGAGCAGGGAAGAGACCCAGTACTTC.

This rearrangement joins TRBV28 to TRBJ2-3; D may be TRBD1 (5 bases). V was cut by 6 bases and J by 1 base, with 11 bases left in between. This CDR3 contains 14 residues. The germline gives CDR1 MDHEN, CDR2 SYDVKM. This CDR3 reads CASRSGWGTDTQYF. CDR3 in DNA: TGTGCCAGCAGGTCAGGGTGGGGCACAGATACGCAGTATTTT.

The rearrangement links TRBV6-1 to TRBJ2-1, with 9 bases aligning to TRBD2. Germline-derived CDR1 and CDR2 are MNHNS and SASEGT. After removal of 3 bases from V and 9 bases from J, the junction contained 9 bases not matched to a gene. This CDR3 contains 15 residues. The DNA for the CDR3 is TGTGCCAGCAGTGAGAGACTAGCGGAGGGGAGTGAGCAGTTCTTC. This gives the protein CASSERLAEGSEQFF.

Relative to its sample, this clone is medium-sized. The gene calls are TRBV9 and TRBJ2-7; 8 positions match TRBD1. Trimming cost V 4 bases and J 1 base; bases outside gene matches: 10. The length of the CDR3 is 16 residues. The germline V gene encodes CDR1 SGDLS and CDR2 YYNGEE. CDR3 nucleotides: TGTGCCAGCAGCTCATCAGGGGGGACAGGTTCCTACGAGCAGTACTTC. As protein: CASSSSGGTGSYEQYF. The entire variable domain, with the rest obtained from reference TRBV9 and TRBJ2-7, is as follows: DSGVTQTPKHLITATGQRVTLRCSPRSGDLSVYWYQQSLDQGLQFLIQYYNGEERAKGNILERFSAQQFPDLHSELNLSSLELGDSALYFCASSSSGGTGSYEQYFGPGTRLTVT.

This clone was seen only once. This sequence joins TRBV7-9 and TRBJ1-2, with TRBD1 matching over 9 bases. This CDR3 has 17 residues. CDR1 and CDR2 (germline): SEHNR, FQNEAQ (reference sequence). Unmatched junction bases numbered 8, after V lost 3 bases and J lost 0 bases. The DNA of the CDR3 is TGTGCCAGCAGCTTCGGACAGGGGAAAGGAGCTAACTATGGCTACACCTTC. Translated: CASSFGQGKGANYGYTF.

The chain employs TRBV19 and TRBJ2-1, with D unresolved. The V gene's germline CDR1 is LNHDA and CDR2 SQIVND (reference sequence). The CDR3 sequence is 14 residues long. The V end was cut by 3 bases, the J end by 6 bases, with 12 bases between. The CDR3 is CASSIFTTRNEQFF. The CDR3 nucleotides read TGTGCCAGTAGTATTTTCACTACCCGCAATGAGCAGTTCTTC.

This clone was recorded only once. This chain links TRBV5-3 with TRBJ2-2; 9 positions agree with TRBD1. TRBV5-3 is reported as an ORF; its role is uncertain. J lost 0 bases, V lost 3 bases, and 3 bases had no gene match. The CDR3 runs to 16 residues. CDR3 DNA sequence: TGTGCCAGAAGCTCGGACAGGGGTACGAACACCGGGGAGCTGTTTTTT. This codes for CARSSDRGTNTGELFF.

This chain joins TRBV5-1 and TRBJ1-1; D remains ambiguous. Germline-derived CDR1 and CDR2 are SGHRS and YFSETQ. The CDR3 has 15 amino acids. The V end was cut by 0 bases, the J end by 1 base, with 10 bases between. The CDR3 DNA reads TGCGCCAGCAGCTTGGGTGCGGGGAGGAACACTGAAGCTTTCTTT. Its translation: CASSLGAGRNTEAFF.

This clone has a handful of counts. This chain's CDR3 is CASRQSSYNSPLHF. In DNA form, the CDR3 reads TGTGCCAGCAGACAAAGCTCCTATAATTCACCCCTCCACTTT. The chain uses TRBV6-5 and TRBJ1-6; D ambiguous. The CDR3 covers 14 residues. Trimming removed 6 bases from V and 0 bases from J, with 6 bases in between. CDR1 is MNHEY, CDR2 SVGAGI, per germline.

The chain recombines TRBV10-1 with TRBJ2-2; TRBD2 matches 9 bases. The V and J ends lost 0 bases and 7 bases, in that order; junction bases with no gene match: 9. Looked up from germline, CDR1 is WNHNN and CDR2 is SYGVQD (reference sequence). The CDR3 runs to 17 residues. CDR3 sequence reads: CASSESTAGGQDGELFF. The CDR3 coding sequence is TGCGCCAGCAGTGAGTCGACGGCGGGAGGGCAGGACGGGGAGCTGTTTTTT.

This clone was recorded only once. The rearrangement joins TRBV20-1 to TRBJ2-7; D unclear. V lost 3 bases and J lost 2, with 5 bases in between. The CDR3 loop spans 11 amino acids. Germline assignment: CDR1 DFQATT and CDR2 SNEGSKA (reference sequence). The CDR3 sequence: CSARGTYEQYF. Written as DNA, the CDR3 is TGCAGTGCTAGGGGCACCTACGAGCAGTACTTC.

The V and J genes are TRBV7-8 and TRBJ1-5; the D gene is possibly TRBD1 (5 bases). The CDR3 is 16 amino acids. Trimming stripped 4 bases from V and 0 bases from J, with 13 bases between. From germline, CDR1 is SGHVS and CDR2 FQNEAQ. In DNA form, the CDR3 reads TGTGCCAGCAGCTCAGGGACGGACTATAGCAATCAGCCCCAGCATTTT. It translates to CASSSGTDYSNQPQHF.

The chain employs TRBV5-1 and TRBJ2-3; possible D gene TRBD2, 7 bases. V was shortened by 4 bases and J by 2 bases, with 14 bases between the two germline ends. The CDR3 has 15 residues. The germline gives CDR1 SGHRS, CDR2 YFSETQ. Here the CDR3 DNA reads TGCGCCAGCAGCGATGAGGGGGGGTTCACAGATACGCAGTATTTT. It is translated as CASSDEGGFTDTQYF.

The rearrangement links TRBV4-2 to TRBJ2-7; 9 bases are shared with TRBD2. CDR1 is LGHNA, CDR2 YNFKEQ, per germline. The CDR3 spans 17 residues. V lost 0 bases, J lost 0 bases, and 6 bases stayed unmatched. The CDR3 DNA reads as TGTGCCAGCAGCCAAGATTTTAGCGGGGGACCCTCCTACGAGCAGTACTTC. As protein: CASSQDFSGGPSYEQYF.

The V gene is TRBV10-3, the J gene TRBJ2-7; no firm D call. V lost 3 bases and J 2 bases, leaving 14 bases between the germline ends. This CDR3 has 15 residues. Germline lookup yields CDR1 ENHRY and CDR2 SYGVKD. The CDR3 region has the DNA TGTGCCATCAGTGATCCGGAGCTGCAAACCTACGAGCAGTACTTC. Translating gives CAISDPELQTYEQYF.

The chain couples TRBV7-9 to TRBJ2-5; 10 bases agree with TRBD1. Unmatched junction bases numbered 7, after V lost 5 bases and J lost 4 bases. Looked up from germline, CDR1 is SEHNR and CDR2 is FQNEAQ (reference sequence). This CDR3 contains 15 residues. The CDR3 is CASSLRQGAGETQYF. As DNA, the CDR3 is TGTGCCAGCAGCCTACGACAGGGGGCAGGAGAGACCCAGTACTTC.

This clone occurred a few times. This chain connects TRBV27 to TRBJ1-5, with D perhaps matching TRBD1 (6 bases). In germline, CDR1 is MNHEY, CDR2 SMNVEV (reference sequence). Trimming stripped 3 bases from V and 1 base from J, with 7 bases between. The CDR3 runs to 14 residues. The CDR3 reads CASSFTGSNQPQHF. The CDR3 DNA reads as TGTGCCAGCAGTTTTACAGGGAGCAATCAGCCCCAGCATTTT.